The source of this T cell receptor beta chain is a study of T cell responses to AZD1222 COVID-19 vaccine. This table comes from immunoSEQ multiplex PCR, and its TCRdb copy is limited to in-frame clones, with some not included. The sample lists under 150,000 clones; around 90% were seen once. Trimming removed 3 bases from V and 8 bases from J, with 20 bases in between. The CDR3 loop spans 16 amino acids. Germline V CDR1 and CDR2: LNHNV, YYDKDF (reference sequence). Sequencing was performed on peripheral blood, taken on day 0 of AZD1222 vaccination. This clonotype was obtained from an adult in good health. This rearrangement joins TRBV15 to TRBJ2-1, with D possibly matching TRBD2 (6 bases). The CDR3 DNA reads TGTGCCACCAGCAGCGTTCTAGCGTTGGGGTTGGATGAGCAGTTCTTC. Translation gives CATSSVLALGLDEQFF.